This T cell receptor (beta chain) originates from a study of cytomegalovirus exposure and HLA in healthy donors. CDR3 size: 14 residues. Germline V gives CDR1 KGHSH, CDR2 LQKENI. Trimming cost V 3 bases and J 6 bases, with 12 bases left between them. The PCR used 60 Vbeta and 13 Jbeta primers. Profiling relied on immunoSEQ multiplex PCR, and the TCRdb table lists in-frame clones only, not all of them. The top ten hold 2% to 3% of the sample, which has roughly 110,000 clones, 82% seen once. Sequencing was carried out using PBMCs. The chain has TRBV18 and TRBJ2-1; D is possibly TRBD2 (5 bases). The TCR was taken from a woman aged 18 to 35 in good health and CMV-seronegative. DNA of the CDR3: TGTGCCAGCTCACCCCGCGGCCTAGCCAATGAGCAGTTCTTC. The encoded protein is CASSPRGLANEQFF. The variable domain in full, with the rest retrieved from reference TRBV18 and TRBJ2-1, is NAGVMQNPRHLVRRRGQEARLRCSPMKGHSHVYWYRQLPEEGLKFMVYLQKENIIDESGMPKERFSAEFPKEGPSILRIQQVVRGDSAAYFCASSPRGLANEQFFGPGTRLTVL.